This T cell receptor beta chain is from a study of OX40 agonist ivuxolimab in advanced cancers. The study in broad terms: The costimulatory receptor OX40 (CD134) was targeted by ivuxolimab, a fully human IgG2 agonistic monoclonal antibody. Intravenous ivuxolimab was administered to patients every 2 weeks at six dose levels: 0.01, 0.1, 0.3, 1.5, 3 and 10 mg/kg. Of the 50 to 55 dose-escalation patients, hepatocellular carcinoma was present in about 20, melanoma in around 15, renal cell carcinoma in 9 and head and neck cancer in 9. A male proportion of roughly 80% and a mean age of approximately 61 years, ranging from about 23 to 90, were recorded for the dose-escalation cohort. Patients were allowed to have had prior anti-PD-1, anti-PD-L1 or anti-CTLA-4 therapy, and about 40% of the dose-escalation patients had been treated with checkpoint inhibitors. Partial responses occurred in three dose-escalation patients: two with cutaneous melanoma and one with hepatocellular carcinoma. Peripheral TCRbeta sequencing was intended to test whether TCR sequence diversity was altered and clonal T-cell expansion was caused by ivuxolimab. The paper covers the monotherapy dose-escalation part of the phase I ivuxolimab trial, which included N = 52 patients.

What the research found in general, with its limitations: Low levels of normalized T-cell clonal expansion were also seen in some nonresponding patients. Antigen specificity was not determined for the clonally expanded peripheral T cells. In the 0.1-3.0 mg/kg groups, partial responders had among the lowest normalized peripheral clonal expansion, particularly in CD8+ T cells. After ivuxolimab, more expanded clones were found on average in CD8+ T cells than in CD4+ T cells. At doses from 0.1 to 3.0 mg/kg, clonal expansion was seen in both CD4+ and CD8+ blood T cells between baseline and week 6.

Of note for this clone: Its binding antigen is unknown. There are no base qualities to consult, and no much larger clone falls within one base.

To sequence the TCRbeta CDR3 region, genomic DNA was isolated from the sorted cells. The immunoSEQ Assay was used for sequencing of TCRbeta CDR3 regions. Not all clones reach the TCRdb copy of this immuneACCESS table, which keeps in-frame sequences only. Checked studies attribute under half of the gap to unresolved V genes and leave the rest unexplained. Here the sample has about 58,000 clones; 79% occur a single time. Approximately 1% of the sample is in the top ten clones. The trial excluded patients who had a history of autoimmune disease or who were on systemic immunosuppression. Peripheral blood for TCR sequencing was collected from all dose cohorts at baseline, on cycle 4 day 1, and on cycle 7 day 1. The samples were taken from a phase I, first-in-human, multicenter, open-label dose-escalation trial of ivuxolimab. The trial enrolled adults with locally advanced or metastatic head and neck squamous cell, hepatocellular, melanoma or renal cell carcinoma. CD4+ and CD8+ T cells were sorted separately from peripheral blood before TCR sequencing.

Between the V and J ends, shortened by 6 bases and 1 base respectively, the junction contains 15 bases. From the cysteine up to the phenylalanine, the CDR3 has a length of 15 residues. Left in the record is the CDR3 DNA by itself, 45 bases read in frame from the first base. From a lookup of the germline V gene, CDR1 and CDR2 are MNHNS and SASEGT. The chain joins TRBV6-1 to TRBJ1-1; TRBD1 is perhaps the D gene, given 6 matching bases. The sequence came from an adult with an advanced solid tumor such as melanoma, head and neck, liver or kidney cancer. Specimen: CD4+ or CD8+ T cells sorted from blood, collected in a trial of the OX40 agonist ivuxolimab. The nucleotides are TGTGCCAGCAGCAGAGGGGGGGGAGGGAACACTGAAGCTTTCTTT. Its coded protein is CASSRGGGGNTEAFF.